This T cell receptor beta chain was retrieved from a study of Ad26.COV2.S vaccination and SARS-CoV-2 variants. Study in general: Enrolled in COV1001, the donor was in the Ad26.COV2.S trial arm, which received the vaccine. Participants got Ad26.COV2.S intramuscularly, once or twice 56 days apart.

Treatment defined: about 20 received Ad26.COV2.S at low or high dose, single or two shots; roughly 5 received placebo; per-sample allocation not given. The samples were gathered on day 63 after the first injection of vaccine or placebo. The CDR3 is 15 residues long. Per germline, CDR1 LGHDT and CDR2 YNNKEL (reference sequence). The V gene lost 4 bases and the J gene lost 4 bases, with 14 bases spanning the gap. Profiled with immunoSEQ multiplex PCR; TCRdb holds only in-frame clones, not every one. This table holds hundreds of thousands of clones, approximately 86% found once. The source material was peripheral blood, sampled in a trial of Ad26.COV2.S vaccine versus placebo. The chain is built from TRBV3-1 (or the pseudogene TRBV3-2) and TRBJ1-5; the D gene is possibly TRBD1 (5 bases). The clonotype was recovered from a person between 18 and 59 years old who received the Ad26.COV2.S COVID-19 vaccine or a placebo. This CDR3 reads CASSRSGAQNQPQHF. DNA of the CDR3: TGTGCCAGCAGCCGGTCCGGGGCCCAAAATCAGCCCCAGCATTTT.